The rows below give T cell receptor beta chains drawn from one sample of a study of T cell responses to AZD1222 COVID-19 vaccine. Produced via immunoSEQ multiplex PCR; TCRdb's table is partial and in-frame only. This table has tens of thousands of clones, over 75% appearing once. The sample in question was peripheral blood, obtained 28 days after the second AZD1222 dose. Receptor source: an adult who received the AZD1222 COVID-19 vaccine. CDR3s include the opening cysteine and the closing phenylalanine or tryptophan. The D gene is left open where the match is weak. Size is omitted from some rows. Given values are once, few, many or a class for expanded clones.

>TRBJ1-5|TRBD1|TRBV5-8|NA
TGTGCCAGCAGCTTAGGACAGGCTAGCAATCAGCCCCAGCATTTT
CASSLGQASNQPQHF
>TRBJ2-7|NA|TRBV7-9|NA
TGTGCCAGCAGCTTAGACGGAGGCTACGAGCAGTACTTC
CASSLDGGYEQYF
>TRBJ2-1|NA|TRBV4-1|NA
TGCGCCAGCAGCCCCCGGCCCGTGGCCAAGGGGCGGGATGAGCAGTTCTTC
CASSPRPVAKGRDEQFF
>TRBJ2-2|NA|TRBV28|once
TGTGCCAGCATCCCTCAGGGACTCCTAACCGGGGAGCTGTTTTTT
CASIPQGLLTGELFF
>TRBJ1-5|NA|TRBV19|few
TGTGCCAGTACAGACTTGGACAGAATGAATCAGCCCCAGCATTTT
CASTDLDRMNQPQHF
>TRBJ2-7|NA|TRBV15|NA
TGTGCCACCAGCAGAGATAGAATGAACTACGAGCAGTACTTC
CATSRDRMNYEQYF
>TRBJ2-3|TRBD2|TRBV28|NA
TGTGCCAGCAAAACCGGGACTAGCGGTAATACGCAGTATTTT
CASKTGTSGNTQYF
>TRBJ2-1|NA|TRBV5-6|NA
TGTGCCAGCAGCGGGCGGGTGGGAGACTTCTTCTCCTACAATGAGCAGTTCTTC
CASSGRVGDFFSYNEQFF
>TRBJ2-2|NA|TRBV9|NA
TGTGCCAGCAGCCCCTGGACAGTCAACACCGGGGAGCTGTTTTTT
CASSPWTVNTGELFF
>TRBJ1-2|TRBD1|TRBV7-2|few
TGTGCCAGCAGCTCGGGACAGGGACATGGCTACACCTTC
CASSSGQGHGYTF
>TRBJ2-4|NA|TRBV13|NA
TGTGCCAGCAGCTTAGGCCAGGGGAAAGCCAAAAACATTCAGTACTTC
CASSLGQGKAKNIQYF
>TRBJ1-2|NA|TRBV6-5|NA
TGTGCCAGCAGTTACTCGAATAGACAGGCCTATGGCTACACCTTC
CASSYSNRQAYGYTF
>TRBJ2-1|TRBD2|TRBV19|NA
TGTGCCAGTAGTATTTTCGGGCTTAGCGGGGGAACCCCGGGTGAGCAGTTCTTC
CASSIFGLSGGTPGEQFF
>TRBJ2-7|NA|TRBV10-3|NA
TGTGCCATCAGTGAGTCGGACAGCTCCTACGAGCAGTACTTC
CAISESDSSYEQYF
>TRBJ1-1|NA|TRBV3-1/TRBV3-2|few
TGTGCCAGCAGCCAAGATCACGGCGACTGTCCTGAAGCTTTCTTT
CASSQDHGDCPEAFF
>TRBJ1-5|NA|TRBV28|once
TGTGCCAGCAGCACAATGCAGCCCCAGCATTTT
CASSTMQPQHF
>TRBJ2-5|NA|TRBV5-1|once
TGCGCCAGCAGCTCAGGACAGCCCCAAGAGACCCAGTACTTC
CASSSGQPQETQYF
>TRBJ2-3|TRBD2|TRBV25-1|NA
TGTGCCAGCAGTGCCGGCGGAAGCGGGGGGTCCACAGATACGCAGTATTTT
CASSAGGSGGSTDTQYF
>TRBJ2-1|TRBD2|TRBV2|NA
TGTGCCAGCAGTGATGGACTAGCCTCCTACAATGAGCAGTTCTTC
CASSDGLASYNEQFF
>TRBJ2-2|NA|TRBV9|NA
TGTGCCAGCAGTGCTGGGGACACCTACACCGGGGAGCTGTTTTTT
CASSAGDTYTGELFF
>TRBJ2-4|NA|TRBV5-4|once
TGTGCCAGCAGCTTGGGGCAGGGCGATAGCCAGTACTTC
CASSLGQGDSQYF
>TRBJ1-2|NA|TRBV5-6|NA
TGTGCCAGCAGCTTTGGCCCGGACGGCTACACCTTC
CASSFGPDGYTF
>TRBJ2-1|NA|TRBV9|NA
TGTGCCAGCAGAGGAGGAAGGGAGAGCTCCTACAATGAGCAGTTCTTC
CASRGGRESSYNEQFF
>TRBJ1-1|NA|TRBV10-2|NA
TGCGCCAGCAGTGAAAGAGGCCGAGGGACCACTGAAGCTTTCTTT
CASSERGRGTTEAFF
>TRBJ1-4|NA|TRBV6-1|NA
TGTGCCAGCAGTGAAGATACAGCAACTAATGAAAAACTGTTTTTT
CASSEDTATNEKLFF
>TRBJ2-7|NA|TRBV3-1/TRBV3-2|NA
TGTGCCAGCAGCCAGTACCACAGGGTTCCCGAGCAGTACTTC
CASSQYHRVPEQYF
>TRBJ1-1|NA|TRBV25-1|NA
TGTGCCAGCAGTGAATTGCTGGTTGAAAACACTGAAGCTTTCTTT
CASSELLVENTEAFF
>TRBJ1-3|NA|TRBV5-6|few
TGTGCCAGCAGCTCCCCGACAGCCTCTGGAAACACCATATATTTT
CASSSPTASGNTIYF
>TRBJ2-1|NA|TRBV5-6|NA
TGTGCCAGCTCCCGCGGGGAAGCAAATGAGCAGTTCTTC
CASSRGEANEQFF
>TRBJ1-2|TRBD1|TRBV6-5|NA
TGTGCCAGCAGCTGGACAGGGCGAGGCTACACCTTC
CASSWTGRGYTF
>TRBJ2-7|NA|TRBV9|once
TGTGCCAGCAGCCCCGAATCTCGAGCCTACGAGCAGTACTTC
CASSPESRAYEQYF
>TRBJ1-5|NA|TRBV5-1|NA
TGCGCCAGCAGTGGAACGCCGGGGGAGCCCCAGCATTTT
CASSGTPGEPQHF
>TRBJ2-4|TRBD1|TRBV19|NA
TGTGCCAGTAGACCAGGACAGGGCGCAAACATTCAGTACTTC
CASRPGQGANIQYF
>TRBJ2-7|NA|TRBV19|NA
TGTGCCAGTACGGACCCTACATCCGCCCACGAGCAGTACTTC
CASTDPTSAHEQYF
>TRBJ2-4|NA|TRBV7-9|NA
TGTGCCAGCAGCTTCAGCCCAAAGAAAAACATTCAGTACTTC
CASSFSPKKNIQYF
>TRBJ2-5|NA|TRBV7-9|once
TGTGCCAGCAGCGTTGATGGGGAGGAAGAGACCCAGTACTTC
CASSVDGEEETQYF
>TRBJ1-5|TRBD1|TRBV2|NA
TGTGCCAGCAGTGGACAGGGGAGAAATCAGCCCCAGCATTTT
CASSGQGRNQPQHF
>TRBJ2-2|NA|TRBV10-1|NA
TGCGCCAGCAGTGAGTCGAGTCGCGGGGAGCTGTTTTTT
CASSESSRGELFF
>TRBJ1-1|NA|TRBV27|NA
TGTGCCAGCACTTATAAGGGGGGGCATGTGTTGACGACTGAAGCTTTCTTT
CASTYKGGHVLTTEAFF
>TRBJ2-7|TRBD2|TRBV9|few
TGTGCCAGCAGCGGCGGGACTAGCAGCTCCTACGAGCAGTACTTC
CASSGGTSSSYEQYF
>TRBJ1-1|NA|TRBV9|NA
TGTGCCAGCAGCGTAATCTCCGACAGCACTGAAGCTTTCTTT
CASSVISDSTEAFF
>TRBJ2-5|TRBD2|TRBV7-8|NA
TGTGCCACCCGGGGACTAGCTTCAGAGACCCAGTACTTC
CATRGLASETQYF
>TRBJ1-6|TRBD1|TRBV6-4|NA
TGTGCCAGCAGTGTCACAGGGGATGCTAATTCACCCCTCCACTTT
CASSVTGDANSPLHF
>TRBJ1-4|TRBD1|TRBV15|NA
TGTGCCACCAGCCCTGCTGCAGGGGGTGGTGAAAAACTGTTTTTT
CATSPAAGGGEKLFF